Here is one T cell receptor (beta chain) with its context. V trimming: 5 bases; J trimming: 6 bases; junction bases outside the gene matches: 5. Germline CDR1 MNHEY, CDR2 SVGAGI. The CDR3 runs to 15 residues. Per the original data handling: Estimated nucleated cell counts came from reference gene primer amplification. The assay was immunoSEQ multiplex PCR, and TCRdb's table has in-frame clones only and misses some. D and trimming come from the DNA, and the V and J calls and clone size come from that table. This sample has fewer than 700,000 clones, with roughly nine tenths found just once. This entry belongs to a study of blood T cell repertoires in COVID-19. Study-level information: T cells, B-cell-depleted T cells, or PBMCs supplied cDNA or gDNA.

This clonotype was obtained from a woman aged 50 to 65 with COVID-19, enrolled during active disease. The chain links TRBV6-5 to TRBJ1-3, with 12 positions matching TRBD1. The sequenced material came from peripheral blood. In DNA, the CDR3 is TGTGCCAGCAGTCCCGGGACAGGGGGCTTAAACACCATATATTTT. The encoded protein is CASSPGTGGLNTIYF.